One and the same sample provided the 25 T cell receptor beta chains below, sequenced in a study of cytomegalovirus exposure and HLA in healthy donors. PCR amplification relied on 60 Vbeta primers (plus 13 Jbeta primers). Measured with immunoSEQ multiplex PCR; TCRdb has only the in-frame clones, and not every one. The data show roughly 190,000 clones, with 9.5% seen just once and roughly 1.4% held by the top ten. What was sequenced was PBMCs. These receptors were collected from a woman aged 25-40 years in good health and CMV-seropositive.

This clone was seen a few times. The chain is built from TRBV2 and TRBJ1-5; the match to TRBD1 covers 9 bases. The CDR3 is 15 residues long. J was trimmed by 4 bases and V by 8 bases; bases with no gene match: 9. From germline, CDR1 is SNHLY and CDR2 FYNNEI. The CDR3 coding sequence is TGTGCCAGCGGAAAGGGGACAGGGATAAATCAGCCCCAGCATTTT. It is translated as CASGKGTGINQPQHF. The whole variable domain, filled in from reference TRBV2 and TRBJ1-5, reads EPEVTQTPSHQVTQMGQEVILRCVPISNHLYFYWYRQILGQKVEFLVSFYNNEISEKSEIFDDQFSVERPDGSNFTLKIRSTKLEDSAMYFCASGKGTGINQPQHFGDGTRLSIL.

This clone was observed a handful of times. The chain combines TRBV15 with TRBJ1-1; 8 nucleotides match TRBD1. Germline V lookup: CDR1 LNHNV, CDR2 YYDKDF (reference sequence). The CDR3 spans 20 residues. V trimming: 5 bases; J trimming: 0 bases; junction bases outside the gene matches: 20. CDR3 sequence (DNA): TGTGCCACCAGCCAACGATTCTCCGGGACAGGCTATGATGTGAACACTGAAGCTTTCTTT. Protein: CATSQRFSGTGYDVNTEAFF.

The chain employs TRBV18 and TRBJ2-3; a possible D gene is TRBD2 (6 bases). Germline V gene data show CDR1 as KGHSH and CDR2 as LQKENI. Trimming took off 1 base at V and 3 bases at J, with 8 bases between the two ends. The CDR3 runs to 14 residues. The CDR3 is CASSPRAGTDTQYF. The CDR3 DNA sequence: TGTGCCAGCTCACCACGGGCGGGGACAGATACGCAGTATTTT.

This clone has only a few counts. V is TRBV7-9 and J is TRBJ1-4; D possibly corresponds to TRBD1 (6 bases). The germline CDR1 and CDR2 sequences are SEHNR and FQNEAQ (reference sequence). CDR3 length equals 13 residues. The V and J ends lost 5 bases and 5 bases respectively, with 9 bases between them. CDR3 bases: TGTGCCAGCAGCCGGACAGTAAATGAAAAACTGTTTTTT. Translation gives CASSRTVNEKLFF.

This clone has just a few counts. As DNA, the CDR3 is TGCGCCAGCAGCCCCGAGGGGGTGTCAGCAGAGACCCAGTACTTC. This codes for CASSPEGVSAETQYF. The V and J genes are TRBV5-1 and TRBJ2-5; D is possibly TRBD1 (6 bases). Looked up from germline, CDR1 is SGHRS and CDR2 is YFSETQ. This CDR3 contains 15 residues. V was shortened by 4 bases and J by 4 bases, with 17 bases between the two germline ends.

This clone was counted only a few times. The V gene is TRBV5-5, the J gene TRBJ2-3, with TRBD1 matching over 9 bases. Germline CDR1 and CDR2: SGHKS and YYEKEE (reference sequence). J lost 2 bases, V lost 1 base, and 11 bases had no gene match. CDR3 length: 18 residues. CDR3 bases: TGTGCCAGCAGCTTGTCGGGGGCACAGGGGGCCCTCACAGATACGCAGTATTTT. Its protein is CASSLSGAQGALTDTQYF. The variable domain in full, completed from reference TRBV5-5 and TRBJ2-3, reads DAGVTQSPTHLIKTRGQQVTLRCSPISGHKSVSWYQQVLGQGPQFIFQYYEKEERGRGNFPDRFSARQFPNYSSELNVNALLLGDSALYLCASSLSGAQGALTDTQYFGPGTRLTVL.

Written as DNA, the CDR3 is TGTGCCAGCAGCTTATCAACTACAGGGATTTTGTTTGCCGAGCAGTACTTC. Translating it yields CASSLSTTGILFAEQYF. This sequence joins TRBV7-9 and TRBJ2-7; a weak D match, TRBD1 (6 bases). From germline, CDR1 is SEHNR and CDR2 FQNEAQ (reference sequence). The CDR3 is 17 amino acids. The V end was cut by 2 bases, the J end by 6 bases, with 23 bases between.

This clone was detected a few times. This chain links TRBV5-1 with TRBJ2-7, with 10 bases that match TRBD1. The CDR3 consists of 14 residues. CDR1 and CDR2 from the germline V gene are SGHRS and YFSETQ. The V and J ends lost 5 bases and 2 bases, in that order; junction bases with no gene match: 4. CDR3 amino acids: CASRPDRGPYEQYF. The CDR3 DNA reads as TGCGCCAGCAGACCTGACAGGGGGCCCTACGAGCAGTACTTC.

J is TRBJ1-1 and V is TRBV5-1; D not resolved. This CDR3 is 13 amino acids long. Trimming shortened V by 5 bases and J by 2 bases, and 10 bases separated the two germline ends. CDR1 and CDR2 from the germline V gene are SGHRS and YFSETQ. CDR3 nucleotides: TGCGCCAGCAGTGGCAGACTCAACACTGAAGCTTTCTTT. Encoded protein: CASSGRLNTEAFF.

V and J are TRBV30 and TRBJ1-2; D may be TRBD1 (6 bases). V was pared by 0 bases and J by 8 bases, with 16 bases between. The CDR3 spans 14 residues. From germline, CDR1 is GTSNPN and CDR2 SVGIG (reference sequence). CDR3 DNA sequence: TGTGCCTGGAGTGTACAGGGACACGGAGAAGGCTACACCTTC. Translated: CAWSVQGHGEGYTF.

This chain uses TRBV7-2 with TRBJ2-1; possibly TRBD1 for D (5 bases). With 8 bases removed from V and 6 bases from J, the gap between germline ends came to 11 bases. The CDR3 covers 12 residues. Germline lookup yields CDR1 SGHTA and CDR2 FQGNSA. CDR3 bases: TGTGCCAGCGGCTACAGGTTCAATGAGCAGTTCTTC. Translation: CASGYRFNEQFF.

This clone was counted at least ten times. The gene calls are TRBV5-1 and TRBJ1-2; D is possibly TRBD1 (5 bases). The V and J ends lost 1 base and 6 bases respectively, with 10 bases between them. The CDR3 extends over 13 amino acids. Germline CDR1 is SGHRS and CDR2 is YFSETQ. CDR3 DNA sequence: TGCGCCAGCAGCTTGACAGGAATGGATGGCTACACCTTC. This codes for CASSLTGMDGYTF.

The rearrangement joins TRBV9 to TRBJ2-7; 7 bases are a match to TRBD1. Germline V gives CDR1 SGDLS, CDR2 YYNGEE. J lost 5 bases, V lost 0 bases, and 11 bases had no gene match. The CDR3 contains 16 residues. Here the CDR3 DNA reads TGTGCCAGCAGCGTAGGAGGGGGCGCGGGTCTGAACGAGCAGTACTTC. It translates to CASSVGGGAGLNEQYF.

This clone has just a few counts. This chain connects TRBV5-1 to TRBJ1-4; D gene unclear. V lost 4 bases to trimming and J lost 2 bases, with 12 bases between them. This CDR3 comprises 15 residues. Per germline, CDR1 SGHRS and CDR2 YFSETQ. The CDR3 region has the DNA TGCGCCAGCAGCGTCGGGAGAGGCACTAATGAAAAACTGTTTTTT. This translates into CASSVGRGTNEKLFF.

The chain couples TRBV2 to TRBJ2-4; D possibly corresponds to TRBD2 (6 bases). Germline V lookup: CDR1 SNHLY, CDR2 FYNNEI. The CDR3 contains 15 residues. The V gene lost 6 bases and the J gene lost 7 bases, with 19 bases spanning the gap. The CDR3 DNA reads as TGTGCCAGCAGGGCACGGGAGAGAGGAGCGAACATTCAGTACTTC. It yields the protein CASRARERGANIQYF.

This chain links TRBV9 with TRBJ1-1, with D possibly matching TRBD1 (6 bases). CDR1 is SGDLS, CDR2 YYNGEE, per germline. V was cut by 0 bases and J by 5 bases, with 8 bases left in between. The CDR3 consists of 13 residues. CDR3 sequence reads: CASSVDRVTEAFF. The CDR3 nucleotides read TGTGCCAGCAGCGTAGACAGGGTAACTGAAGCTTTCTTT.

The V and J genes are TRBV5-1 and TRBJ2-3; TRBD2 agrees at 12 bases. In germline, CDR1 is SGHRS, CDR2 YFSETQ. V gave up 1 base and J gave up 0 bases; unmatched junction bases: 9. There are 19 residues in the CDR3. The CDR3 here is CASSLKASGRAPSTDTQYF. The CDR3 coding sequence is TGCGCCAGCAGCTTGAAGGCTAGCGGGAGGGCCCCGAGCACAGATACGCAGTATTTT.

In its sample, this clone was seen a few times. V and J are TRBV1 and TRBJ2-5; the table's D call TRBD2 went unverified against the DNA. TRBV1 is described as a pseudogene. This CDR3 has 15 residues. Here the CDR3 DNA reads TGCACCAGCAGCCACGAAGCGGGAGGGTCAAGGACCCAGTACTTC. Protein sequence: CTSSHEAGGSRTQYF.

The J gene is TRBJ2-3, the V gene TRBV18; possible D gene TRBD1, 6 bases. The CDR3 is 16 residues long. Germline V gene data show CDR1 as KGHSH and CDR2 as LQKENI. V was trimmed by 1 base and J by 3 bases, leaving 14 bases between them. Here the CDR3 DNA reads TGTGCCAGCTCACCACAGACTACAGGGCGGACAGATACGCAGTATTTT. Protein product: CASSPQTTGRTDTQYF.

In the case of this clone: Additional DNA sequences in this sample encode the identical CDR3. The CDR3 reads CASSPEVYDSYEQYF. DNA for the CDR3: TGTGCCAGCAGCCCCGAGGTATATGACTCCTACGAGCAGTACTTC. The chain couples TRBV7-7 to TRBJ2-7; D uncertain. The V end lost 5 bases, the J end lost 0 bases, and 14 bases lay between the germline ends. The CDR3 covers 15 residues. The V gene's germline CDR1 is SSHAT and CDR2 FNYEAQ (reference sequence).

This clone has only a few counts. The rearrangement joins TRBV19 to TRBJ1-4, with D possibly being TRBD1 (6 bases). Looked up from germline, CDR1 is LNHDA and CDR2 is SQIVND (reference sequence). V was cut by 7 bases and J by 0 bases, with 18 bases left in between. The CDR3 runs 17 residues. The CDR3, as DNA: TGTGCCAGTACCAGATACTTCGGGACAACAACTAATGAAAAACTGTTTTTT. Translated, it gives CASTRYFGTTTNEKLFF.

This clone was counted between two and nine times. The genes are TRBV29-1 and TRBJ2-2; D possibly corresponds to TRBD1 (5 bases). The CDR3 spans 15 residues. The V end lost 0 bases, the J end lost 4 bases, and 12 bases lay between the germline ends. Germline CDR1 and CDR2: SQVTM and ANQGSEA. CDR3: CSVEDPGLGTGELFF. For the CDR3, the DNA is TGCAGCGTTGAAGATCCAGGGTTGGGCACCGGGGAGCTGTTTTTT.

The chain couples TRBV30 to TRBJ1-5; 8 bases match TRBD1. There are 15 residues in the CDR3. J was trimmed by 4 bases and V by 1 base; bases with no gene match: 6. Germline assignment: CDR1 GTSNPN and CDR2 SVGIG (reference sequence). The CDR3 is CAWSAWDRFNQPQHF. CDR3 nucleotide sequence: TGTGCCTGGAGTGCCTGGGACAGGTTTAATCAGCCCCAGCATTTT.

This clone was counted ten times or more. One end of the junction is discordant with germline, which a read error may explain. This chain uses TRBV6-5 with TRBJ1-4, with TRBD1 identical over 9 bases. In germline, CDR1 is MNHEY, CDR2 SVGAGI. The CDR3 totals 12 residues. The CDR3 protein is CASSSPGTGILF. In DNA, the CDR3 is TGTGCCAGCAGTTCCCCCGGGACAGGGATACTTTTT.

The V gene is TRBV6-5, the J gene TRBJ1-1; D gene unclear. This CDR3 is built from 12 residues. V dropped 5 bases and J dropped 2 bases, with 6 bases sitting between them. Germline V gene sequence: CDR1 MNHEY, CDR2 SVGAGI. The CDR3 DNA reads TGTGCCAGCAGTGGGCCTAACACTGAAGCTTTCTTT. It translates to CASSGPNTEAFF.